The present TCR beta chain was sequenced within a study of cytomegalovirus exposure and HLA in healthy donors. Findings of the study overall: TCR beta V segments were, for the most part, productive about 90% or about 30% of the time in an earlier analysis.

The ends lost 1 base at V and 11 bases at J; junction bases unmatched: 4. The CDR3 covers 12 residues. CDR1 is SGHTA and CDR2 is FQGNSA in the germline V gene. 13 Jbeta primers and 60 Vbeta primers were used for the PCR. Data came from immunoSEQ multiplex PCR; TCRdb stores just in-frame clones and leaves some out. In the table there are 140,000 or so clones, 74% of which are singletons. Comments on this clone: What it recognizes is unknown.

Sequenced sample: PBMCs. The V gene is TRBV7-2, the J gene TRBJ1-2; 7 nucleotides line up with TRBD1. The receptor was derived from a man between 18 and 35 years old in good health and CMV-seropositive. CDR3 sequence (DNA): TGTGCCAGCAGCTTAGAGGCAGGGGGTTACACCTTC. Its protein is CASSLEAGGYTF.